This T cell receptor beta chain was captured by sequencing in a study of blood T cells in healthy people across ages. In regard to this clonotype: Its cognate antigen is unknown.

A second PCR of 7 to 11 cycles used a sample-barcoded 5' primer and a J-beta primer mix. MiXCR was run by TCRdb on the 5' RACE reads, yielding one entry per CDR3 protein. Counted here are about 800,000 distinct CDR3 sequences, roughly 25% occurring once; the ten biggest clones make up under 4.5%. General study points: Diversity figures derived from one million T cells were judged to underestimate the true value.

The CDR3 length is 16 residues. V was trimmed by 1 base and J by 2 bases, leaving 13 bases between them. Germline V gene data show CDR1 as LGHNA and CDR2 as YSLEER. This sample also appeared in a second study, on T cells of mothers and their children. That source notes: A handful of children, together with their three healthy Caucasian mothers, made up the donors.

The sequence was collected from a boy under 18 in good health. The sample consisted of blood. This rearrangement joins TRBV4-3 to TRBJ2-3, with D unresolved. The CDR3 sequence is CASSQVVSRHTDTQYF. The CDR3 coding sequence is TGCGCCAGCAGCCAAGTGGTATCGCGGCACACAGATACGCAGTATTTT.